Reported below is one T cell receptor beta chain. Its antigen is not identified. The data derive from a study of OX40 agonist ivuxolimab in advanced cancers. Study as a whole: Each dose-escalation patient presented with hepatocellular carcinoma, melanoma, renal cell or head and neck cancer. Study-level results: CD8+ T cells showed, on average, more clonal expansion than CD4+ cells. Some nonresponders also had low normalized T-cell clonal expansion. Not determined was the antigen specificity of the expanded peripheral T cells.

TCRdb's table, derived via immunoSEQ multiplex PCR, lists solely in-frame clones and lacks some. The repertoire includes approximately 41,000 clones, approximately 86% of them detected once, and about 2.5% sits in the top ten. J was trimmed by 5 bases and V by 11 bases; bases with no gene match: 9. Germline loops: CDR1 MDHEN, CDR2 SYDVKM. This CDR3 region has 12 residues. The sample in question was CD4+ or CD8+ T cells sorted from blood, obtained in a trial of the OX40 agonist ivuxolimab. The TCR was taken from an adult with an advanced solid tumor such as melanoma, head and neck, liver or kidney cancer. The chain links TRBV28 to TRBJ2-7, with 7 bases lining up with TRBD1. Written as DNA, the CDR3 is TGTGCCGCCTGTGAGGGGGCGAACGAGCAGTACTTC. Its protein product is CAACEGANEQYF.